These 26 T cell receptor beta chains were all obtained from the same sample, sequenced in a study of T cell responses to AZD1222 COVID-19 vaccine. Measured with immunoSEQ multiplex PCR; TCRdb has only the in-frame clones, and not every one. Of around 150,000 clones listed, approximately 80% are singletons. The sequences come from peripheral blood, collected on day 0 of AZD1222 vaccination. The source is an adult in good health.

The chain couples TRBV28 to TRBJ2-7; D unresolved. Per germline, CDR1 MDHEN and CDR2 SYDVKM. There are 13 residues in the CDR3. Trimming left V 3 bases short and J 4 bases short, with 10 bases between. The DNA of the CDR3 is TGTGCCAGCAGTTTCAGGTTCAAATACGAGCAGTACTTC. Amino acid sequence: CASSFRFKYEQYF.

The CDR3 nucleotides are TGTGCCAGCAGCCCGGGGGGACAGGGGGCCGAGCAGTACTTC. It is translated as CASSPGGQGAEQYF. The chain joins TRBV11-2 to TRBJ2-7, with TRBD1 matching over 12 bases. J lost 6 bases, V lost 5 bases, and 5 bases had no gene match. CDR3 length: 14 amino acids. Germline assignment: CDR1 SGHAT and CDR2 FQNNGV. The full variable domain, rest sourced from reference TRBV11-2 and TRBJ2-7, is EAGVAQSPRYKIIEKRQSVAFWCNPISGHATLYWYQQILGQGPKLLIQFQNNGVVDDSQLPKDRFSAERLKGVDSTLKIQPAKLEDSAVYLCASSPGGQGAEQYFGPGTRLTVT.

This rearrangement joins TRBV18 to TRBJ2-7; the D gene is possibly TRBD2 (5 bases). The V end lost 3 bases, the J end lost 3 bases, and 12 bases lay between the germline ends. Looked up from germline, CDR1 is KGHSH and CDR2 is LQKENI. The CDR3 length is 14 residues. In DNA form, the CDR3 reads TGTGCCAGCTCACCTTCTATCGCGGGCTACGAGCAGTACTTC. Protein product: CASSPSIAGYEQYF.

V is TRBV6-5 and J is TRBJ1-1; D is perhaps TRBD1 (6 bases). CDR3 length equals 15 residues. The V end lost 7 bases, the J end lost 0 bases, and 15 bases lay between the germline ends. CDR1 and CDR2 (germline): MNHEY, SVGAGI. The CDR3 loop is CASNYGGGVNTEAFF. CDR3 coding DNA: TGTGCCAGCAATTATGGGGGCGGAGTGAACACTGAAGCTTTCTTT.

The V and J genes are TRBV24-1 and TRBJ2-1; 8 nucleotides line up with TRBD1. Per germline, CDR1 KGHDR and CDR2 SFDVKD. The CDR3 covers 16 residues. V trimming: 4 bases; J trimming: 4 bases; junction bases outside the gene matches: 8. The CDR3 bases are TGTGCCACCAGTGAATCCGGGACAGGATCATACAATGAGCAGTTCTTC. It translates to CATSESGTGSYNEQFF.

This sequence joins TRBV5-1 and TRBJ2-5; D remains ambiguous. Germline V lookup: CDR1 SGHRS, CDR2 YFSETQ. CDR3 length equals 15 residues. V was cut by 0 bases and J by 5 bases, with 14 bases left in between. Written as DNA, the CDR3 is TGCGCCAGCAGCTTGGGTTCGGCTATGTGGGAGACCCAGTACTTC. This encodes CASSLGSAMWETQYF.

CDR3 region: CASSLALESPLHF. The CDR3 coding sequence is TGTGCCAGCAGCTTGGCCTTGGAATCACCCCTCCACTTT. The V call is TRBV5-4, the J call TRBJ1-6; no definite D call. V was shortened by 0 bases and J by 10 bases, with 8 bases between the two germline ends. Per the germline V gene, CDR1 is SGHNT and CDR2 is YYREEE (reference sequence). The CDR3 length is 13 residues.

The chain is built from TRBV7-9 and TRBJ1-6; 8 positions match TRBD1. Germline values: CDR1 SEHNR, CDR2 FQNEAQ (reference sequence). J was trimmed by 9 bases and V by 4 bases; bases with no gene match: 8. This CDR3 has 15 residues. This chain's CDR3 is CASSSSLQGGSPLHF. In DNA, the CDR3 is TGTGCCAGCAGCTCCTCCTTACAGGGGGGTTCACCCCTCCACTTT. Filled out from reference TRBV7-9 and TRBJ1-6, the complete variable domain reads DTGVSQNPRHKITKRGQNVTFRCDPISEHNRLYWYRQTLGQGPEFLTYFQNEAQLEKSRLLSDRFSAERPKGSFSTLEIQRTEQGDSAMYLCASSSSLQGGSPLHFGNGTRLTVT.

Concerning this clone: This sample includes further DNA sequences coding for the same CDR3. This chain links TRBV12-5 with TRBJ1-5; the D is unclear. CDR1 LGHNT and CDR2 FRNRAP come from the germline V gene. With 4 bases removed from V and 2 bases from J, the gap between germline ends came to 15 bases. The CDR3 covers 16 residues. CDR3 coding DNA: TGTGCTAGTGGTTCCGGAAGCGTATCTGGCAATCAGCCCCAGCATTTT. Amino acid sequence: CASGSGSVSGNQPQHF.

This chain links TRBV28 with TRBJ1-3; D possibly corresponds to TRBD1 (5 bases). Deletions cut 2 bases from V and 1 base from J, with 18 bases between. Germline assignment: CDR1 MDHEN and CDR2 SYDVKM. This CDR3 region has 18 residues. CDR3 sequence reads: CASSLPRRTRASGNTIYF. As DNA, the CDR3 is TGTGCCAGCAGTTTACCCAGACGGACCAGGGCTTCTGGAAACACCATATATTTT.

The chain carries TRBV2 and TRBJ1-3; a possible D gene is TRBD1 (6 bases). The CDR3 length is 12 residues. CDR1 is SNHLY, CDR2 FYNNEI, per germline. The V and J ends lost 4 bases and 8 bases respectively, with 9 bases between them. CDR3: CASSGQEDTIYF. CDR3 sequence (DNA): TGTGCCAGCAGTGGACAGGAGGACACCATATATTTT.

The rearrangement uses TRBV2 and TRBJ2-7; TRBD1 or TRBD2 may be the D gene (6 bases each). The CDR3 sequence is 15 residues long. Germline assignment: CDR1 SNHLY and CDR2 FYNNEI. The germline V and J ends were trimmed by 6 bases and 7 bases, with 22 bases remaining between them. The CDR3 region is CASRVTGTRESEQYF. CDR3 bases: TGTGCCAGCAGGGTCACCGGGACACGGGAGTCGGAGCAGTACTTC.

This chain connects TRBV5-5 to TRBJ1-6; 7 bases are shared with TRBD1. The CDR3 loop spans 14 amino acids. Germline V gene sequence: CDR1 SGHKS, CDR2 YYEKEE (reference sequence). The junction had 5 bases not matched to a gene; V was cut back by 3 bases and J by 8 bases. This chain's CDR3 is CASSWTGRDSPLHF. Here the CDR3 DNA reads TGTGCCAGCAGCTGGACAGGACGGGATTCACCCCTCCACTTT.

The chain is built from TRBV5-6 and TRBJ1-2; D unclear. The V gene's germline CDR1 is SGHDT and CDR2 YYEEEE. Trimming shortened V by 2 bases and J by 8 bases, and 10 bases separated the two germline ends. The CDR3 consists of 12 residues. The CDR3 sequence is CASSFTAEGYTF. CDR3 nucleotide sequence: TGTGCCAGCAGCTTTACTGCAGAGGGCTACACCTTC.

This clone has a single count. This chain uses TRBV28 with TRBJ2-7; D possibly corresponds to TRBD2 (6 bases). This CDR3 comprises 14 residues. CDR1 is MDHEN, CDR2 SYDVKM, per germline. Deletions cut 5 bases from V and 2 bases from J, with 13 bases between. The CDR3 region has the DNA TGTGCCAGCAGTCCCGGGACTGGAGCCTACGAGCAGTACTTC. Protein: CASSPGTGAYEQYF.

The CDR3, as DNA: TGTGCCAGCAGTTACACACAGGGACGTACGCAGTATTTT. It encodes CASSYTQGRTQYF. The chain has TRBV6-5 and TRBJ2-3; D is possibly TRBD1 (6 bases). This CDR3 region has 13 residues. The germline V gene has CDR1 MNHEY and CDR2 SVGAGI. V was trimmed by 2 bases and J by 8 bases, leaving 11 bases between them.

The chain employs TRBV7-9 and TRBJ2-7; TRBD1 matches at 9 bases. The CDR3 runs 14 residues. Germline V gene sequence: CDR1 SEHNR, CDR2 FQNEAQ (reference sequence). V was clipped by 4 bases and J by 4 bases; unmatched bases: 5. The CDR3 region has the DNA TGTGCCAGCAGCTCAGCCGGGACAGGGTACGAGCAGTACTTC. Translation: CASSSAGTGYEQYF.

CDR3 nucleotide sequence: TGCGCCAGCAGCTTTACAGGGTCTCGAAACACCATATATTTT. Protein: CASSFTGSRNTIYF. This chain links TRBV5-1 with TRBJ1-3; TRBD1 is a possible D gene (6 bases). V was trimmed by 2 bases and J by 5 bases, leaving 11 bases between them. This CDR3 region has 14 residues. Germline CDR1 SGHRS, CDR2 YFSETQ.

The V and J genes are TRBV19 and TRBJ2-1; D might be TRBD1 (5 bases). The CDR3 length is 15 residues. Trimming took 1 base from V and 3 from J, leaving 10 bases between them. CDR1 is LNHDA, CDR2 SQIVND, per germline (reference sequence). The CDR3 is CASSIVLGDYNEQFF. As DNA, the CDR3 is TGTGCCAGTAGTATAGTGTTAGGGGACTACAATGAGCAGTTCTTC.

The chain links TRBV28 to TRBJ1-5; D not resolved. CDR1 is MDHEN and CDR2 is SYDVKM in the germline V gene. The CDR3 spans 14 residues. V was cut by 9 bases and J by 1 base, with 13 bases left in between. DNA of the CDR3: TGTGCCAGTGGTCCCGGTGGCAGCAATCAGCCCCAGCATTTT. Translating gives CASGPGGSNQPQHF.

The CDR3 reads CASSPGQNTEAFF. As DNA, the CDR3 is TGTGCCAGCAGCCCGGGACAGAACACTGAAGCTTTCTTT. The chain links TRBV5-4 to TRBJ1-1; D is possibly TRBD1 (6 bases). V was cut by 4 bases and J by 1 base, with 8 bases left in between. The CDR3 contains 13 residues. Germline CDR1 and CDR2: SGHNT and YYREEE (reference sequence). Full variable domain (outside the CDR3, taken from reference TRBV5-4 and TRBJ1-1): ETGVTQSPTHLIKTRGQQVTLRCSSQSGHNTVSWYQQALGQGPQFIFQYYREEENGRGNFPPRFSGLQFPNYSSELNVNALELDDSALYLCASSPGQNTEAFFGQGTRLTVV.

The gene calls are TRBV28 and TRBJ2-7; 11 positions agree with TRBD2. This CDR3 contains 14 residues. Germline CDR1 is MDHEN and CDR2 is SYDVKM. V lost 6 bases, J lost 7 bases, and 8 bases stayed unmatched. The CDR3 coding sequence is TGTGCCAGCAGCCGTAGCGGGGGGGCAAGGGAGCAGTACTTC. This codes for CASSRSGGAREQYF.

This clone was detected only once. A junction end diverges from the germline sequence, so it may reflect a read error. This rearrangement joins TRBV5-4 to TRBJ2-1; TRBD2 aligns across 16 bases. The CDR3 has 14 residues. The germline CDR1 and CDR2 sequences are SGHNT and YYREEE (reference sequence). The CDR3 region is CASSLTGTSGGAIF. The CDR3 DNA sequence: TGTGCCAGCAGCTTGACCGGGACTAGCGGGGGGGCCATCTTC.

The sample holds a few counts of this clone. As DNA, the CDR3 is TGTGCCAGCAGCCAAGTGGGGTACGAGCAGTACTTC. The encoded protein is CASSQVGYEQYF. The rearrangement links TRBV3-1 (or the pseudogene TRBV3-2) to TRBJ2-7; D is ambiguous. V lost 1 base to trimming and J lost 4 bases, with 5 bases between them. This CDR3 is 12 amino acids long. Germline CDR1 reads LGHDT; CDR2 reads YNNKEL (reference sequence).

J is TRBJ1-2 and V is TRBV6-5; perhaps TRBD1 as D (5 bases). V lost 3 bases and J lost 7, with 12 bases in between. This CDR3 contains 13 residues. Looked up from germline, CDR1 is MNHEY and CDR2 is SVGAGI. CDR3 nucleotides: TGTGCCAGCAGTTATGAGGGGCGAGGTGGCTACACCTTC. Its protein is CASSYEGRGGYTF.

The table lists this clone with a few counts. V gene TRBV5-6 combines with J gene TRBJ2-5; D is uncertain. The CDR3 length is 15 residues. Germline assignment: CDR1 SGHDT and CDR2 YYEEEE. Trimming cost V 3 bases and J 2 bases, with 14 bases left between them. CDR3 sequence reads: CASSSASDGQETQYF. The DNA of the CDR3 is TGTGCCAGCAGCTCCGCCTCGGACGGGCAAGAGACCCAGTACTTC.